These 22 T cell receptor beta chains share one sample of origin, sequenced in a study of T cell clones after liver transplantation (dated by TCRdb to between 2017 and 2020). The protocol used for the library was the immunoSEQ multiplex PCR assay. The immuneACCESS repertoire file appears here via TCRdb, limited to in-frame rearrangements. These files lack a portion of the clones; in checked studies, under half of the deficit traces to unresolved V genes, and the cause of the others is not known. In this sample the table shows about 120,000 clones, about nine tenths of which occur a single time. 0.83% of the sample belongs to the ten largest clones. The specimen comprised CD4+ T cells from blood, sampled 12 months after liver transplant. The receptors here all came from a human patient who received a liver transplant. Following transplantation, T cells from the graft donor may be among those present.

This chain uses TRBV7-2 with TRBJ2-2, with D tentatively TRBD1 (5 bases). The length of the CDR3 is 12 residues. In germline, CDR1 is SGHTA, CDR2 FQGNSA. V dropped 4 bases and J dropped 7 bases, with 7 bases sitting between them. CDR3 region: CASSSQGGELFF. CDR3 DNA: TGTGCCAGCAGCTCTCAGGGCGGGGAGCTGTTTTTT.

The chain combines TRBV6-5 with TRBJ2-7, with D perhaps TRBD1 (6 bases). Germline V gene sequence: CDR1 MNHEY, CDR2 SVGAGI. This CDR3 is 16 amino acids long. V was trimmed by 0 bases and J by 1 base, leaving 13 bases between them. The CDR3 DNA follows: TGTGCCAGCAGTTACTCGCCCCCAGGGACATCCTACGAGCAGTACTTC. Amino acids: CASSYSPPGTSYEQYF.

V usage is TRBV5-6 and J usage is TRBJ1-2, with a possible D match to TRBD1 (6 bases). Germline V gene sequence: CDR1 SGHDT, CDR2 YYEEEE. V lost 3 bases, J lost 3 bases, and 12 bases lay in between. The CDR3 is 14 residues long. CDR3 bases: TGTGCCAGCAGCTCAAGACAGGACTACTATGGCTACACCTTC. Protein product: CASSSRQDYYGYTF.

The chain joins TRBV4-2 to TRBJ2-1, with D unresolved. The V gene lost 0 bases and the J gene lost 9 bases, with 9 bases spanning the gap. This CDR3 has 13 amino acids. The germline CDR1 and CDR2 sequences are LGHNA and YNFKEQ. The CDR3 DNA follows: TGTGCCAGCAGCCAAGATGGGGTGTTTGAGCAGTTCTTC. Its translation is CASSQDGVFEQFF.

The V call is TRBV14, the J call TRBJ2-1; perhaps TRBD1 as D (6 bases). This CDR3 is built from 15 residues. Germline assignment: CDR1 SGHDN and CDR2 FVKESK. Trimming cost V 1 base and J 3 bases, with 10 bases left between them. The CDR3 DNA is TGTGCCAGCAGCCAAGTACAGACAGGCTACAATGAGCAGTTCTTC. This sequence encodes CASSQVQTGYNEQFF.

The rearrangement joins TRBV18 to TRBJ1-5; D remains ambiguous. This CDR3 region has 12 residues. With 2 bases removed from V and 7 bases from J, the gap between germline ends came to 6 bases. Germline V gene sequence: CDR1 KGHSH, CDR2 LQKENI. CDR3 nucleotides: TGTGCCAGCTCACCAGCGGAACAGCCCCAGCATTTT. Translating it yields CASSPAEQPQHF.

The genes are TRBV5-5 and TRBJ1-5; a weak D match, TRBD1 (5 bases). The CDR3 is 15 amino acids. Deletions cut 1 base from V and 2 bases from J, with 10 bases between. CDR1 is SGHKS, CDR2 YYEKEE, per germline (reference sequence). CDR3: CASSLHGGGNQPQHF. The CDR3 DNA sequence: TGTGCCAGCAGCTTGCACGGGGGAGGCAATCAGCCCCAGCATTTT.

V usage is TRBV5-1 and J usage is TRBJ2-2, with TRBD1 as a possible D gene (5 bases). CDR1 is SGHRS, CDR2 YFSETQ, per germline. The V gene lost 4 bases and the J gene lost 2 bases, with 9 bases spanning the gap. This CDR3 is built from 14 residues. The CDR3 nucleotides read TGCGCCAGCAGCGCAGGGTCCAACACCGGGGAGCTGTTTTTT. Residues: CASSAGSNTGELFF.

The chain recombines TRBV29-1 with TRBJ1-3; no reliable D call. CDR3 length: 11 amino acids. With 6 bases removed from V and 4 bases from J, the gap between germline ends came to 7 bases. CDR1 SQVTM and CDR2 ANQGSEA come from the germline V gene. The CDR3 reads CSVRAGNTIYF. CDR3 sequence (DNA): TGCAGCGTACGAGCGGGAAACACCATATATTTT.

The chain carries TRBV7-3 and TRBJ2-4, with TRBD2 matching 14 bases. Trimming cost V 4 bases and J 9 bases; bases outside gene matches: 14. The CDR3 has 18 amino acids. Germline V gene lookup returns CDR1 SGHTA and CDR2 FQGTGA. The CDR3 loop is CASSSTPGLAGERGIQYF. In DNA, the CDR3 is TGTGCCAGCAGCTCAACTCCGGGACTAGCGGGAGAGAGGGGCATTCAGTACTTC.

The count of this clone is one. This chain links TRBV28 with TRBJ1-4; no clear D gene. This CDR3 has 14 residues. Between the trimmed V and J ends, which lost 5 bases and 7 bases, there was a span of 14 bases. Germline CDR1 is MDHEN and CDR2 is SYDVKM. The CDR3: CASSPGGEGEKLFF. Written as DNA, the CDR3 is TGTGCCAGCAGTCCCGGAGGTGAGGGTGAAAAACTGTTTTTT.

This clone was recorded only once. The chain links TRBV27 to TRBJ2-2; D is possibly TRBD1 (6 bases). The germline V gene has CDR1 MNHEY and CDR2 SMNVEV (reference sequence). This CDR3 comprises 19 residues. Trimming shortened V by 5 bases and J by 6 bases, and 28 bases separated the two germline ends. The CDR3 protein is CASSARLRDKGRVSGELFF. The CDR3 coding sequence is TGTGCCAGCAGTGCTAGATTAAGGGACAAAGGACGGGTGTCCGGGGAGCTGTTTTTT.

The rearrangement uses TRBV5-4 and TRBJ2-1, with 9 bases fitting TRBD2. Germline CDR1 and CDR2: SGHNT and YYREEE (reference sequence). The CDR3 has 15 amino acids. Unmatched junction bases numbered 5, after V lost 0 bases and J lost 7 bases. The CDR3 nucleotides are TGTGCCAGCAGCTTGGTAGCGGGAGTGGGGAATGAGCAGTTCTTC. Translation: CASSLVAGVGNEQFF.

The chain combines TRBV5-1 with TRBJ2-7; 7 bases align to TRBD2. This CDR3 comprises 16 residues. V lost 4 bases to trimming and J lost 0 bases; unmatched junction nucleotides: 10. Per the germline V gene, CDR1 is SGHRS and CDR2 is YFSETQ. The CDR3 region has the DNA TGCGCCAGCAGCCCCCGGCCAGCGGGGAGCTCCTACGAGCAGTACTTC. Its protein is CASSPRPAGSSYEQYF.

This chain uses TRBV7-6 with TRBJ2-5; 10 bases are a match to TRBD1. V lost 5 bases and J lost 6; bases outside the gene matches: 12. The CDR3 has 16 residues. The germline V gene encodes CDR1 SGHVS and CDR2 FNYEAQ. The CDR3 loop reads CASSPGDRGLVKTQYF. The CDR3 nucleotides are TGTGCCAGCAGCCCGGGTGACAGGGGGCTTGTAAAGACCCAGTACTTC.

The CDR3 sequence: CAISRDGSRDTQYF. CDR3 in DNA: TGTGCCATCAGCCGGGACGGAAGCAGGGATACGCAGTATTTT. V usage is TRBV10-3 and J usage is TRBJ2-3; the D call may be TRBD1 or TRBD2 (5 bases each). V lost 6 bases and J 6 bases, leaving 16 bases between the germline ends. Looked up from germline, CDR1 is ENHRY and CDR2 is SYGVKD. The CDR3 loop spans 14 amino acids.

The DNA of the CDR3 is TGTGCCAGCAGCTTGGTTGGCGAGCAGTACTTC. This encodes CASSLVGEQYF. The V call is TRBV5-6, the J call TRBJ2-7; D remains unclear. The ends were cut back, 0 bases at V and 6 bases at J, with 4 bases in the middle. The CDR3 sequence is 11 residues long. Germline V gene lookup returns CDR1 SGHDT and CDR2 YYEEEE.

The chain uses TRBV12-5 and TRBJ2-7, with 12 bases aligning to TRBD2. The V segment lost 7 bases and the J segment 2 bases; nucleotides outside the gene matches: 6. This CDR3 has 15 amino acids. Germline V gives CDR1 LGHNT, CDR2 FRNRAP. In DNA form, the CDR3 reads TGTGCTAGTGCCTCAGGACTAGCGGGGACCTACGAGCAGTACTTC. Its protein is CASASGLAGTYEQYF.

The genes are TRBV5-4 and TRBJ1-4; D ambiguous. The CDR3 totals 13 residues. V was cut by 0 bases and J by 6 bases, with 6 bases left in between. Germline CDR1 SGHNT, CDR2 YYREEE (reference sequence). The chain's CDR3 is CASSLERDEKLFF. CDR3 sequence (DNA): TGTGCCAGCAGCTTGGAAAGGGATGAAAAACTGTTTTTT.

The J gene is TRBJ2-7, the V gene TRBV5-1; 9 bases line up with TRBD1. After removal of 4 bases from V and 7 bases from J, the junction contained 9 bases not matched to a gene. There are 14 residues in the CDR3. Germline-derived CDR1 and CDR2 are SGHRS and YFSETQ. CDR3 coding DNA: TGCGCCAGCAGCCCCTGGACAGGGGTAGGGGAGCAGTACTTC. It specifies CASSPWTGVGEQYF.

This chain connects TRBV9 to TRBJ2-1, with a tentative D call TRBD2 (6 bases). Germline CDR1 and CDR2: SGDLS and YYNGEE. CDR3 length: 19 amino acids. The V and J ends lost 7 bases and 0 bases respectively, with 26 bases between them. The CDR3 DNA is TGTGCCAGCGCATCTGACCCCCGGGCTAGCGCCCTCTCCTACAATGAGCAGTTCTTC. Translated, it gives CASASDPRASALSYNEQFF.

The chain employs TRBV10-3 and TRBJ2-7; TRBD2 aligns across 7 bases. The CDR3 sequence is 14 residues long. Germline CDR1 ENHRY, CDR2 SYGVKD. V dropped 4 bases and J dropped 5; count of bases not matched to a gene: 8. The CDR3 sequence is CAISAFGGGNEQYF. Written as DNA, the CDR3 is TGTGCCATCAGTGCATTTGGGGGAGGGAACGAGCAGTACTTC.